This entry lists 29 T cell receptor beta chains sequenced from one sample in a study of T-cell reconstitution after alpha-beta-depleted transplantation in children. Unique molecular identifiers were used in preparing the TCRbeta library. TCRdb used MiXCR to reprocess the PCR reads, holding one entry per CDR3 protein. The sample records fewer than 350,000 distinct CDR3 sequences, approximately 7.3% being singletons. General study points: Newly generated T cells supplied most T-cell counts and diversity one year post-transplant.

Antigen specificity for these receptors is unknown. The source material was peripheral blood, sampled 360 days after TCRalphabeta/CD19-depleted stem cell transplant. The receptors were sampled from a female patient between 2 and 15 years old who had a stem cell transplant for Fanconi anemia, so the T cells may come from the graft donor.

Many counts were recorded for this clonotype. J is TRBJ2-5 and V is TRBV29-1; D gene uncertain. The CDR3 totals 13 residues. V was shortened by 4 bases and J by 1 base, with 10 bases between the two germline ends. CDR1 is SQVTM and CDR2 is ANQGSEA in the germline V gene. The CDR3 protein is CSVVREPQETQYF. DNA for the CDR3: TGCAGCGTTGTAAGGGAACCCCAAGAGACCCAGTACTTC.

The chain combines TRBV18 with TRBJ2-5, with D tentatively TRBD2 (6 bases). V lost 3 bases and J lost 3, with 11 bases in between. The CDR3 covers 14 residues. CDR1 KGHSH and CDR2 LQKENI come from the germline V gene. Here the CDR3 DNA reads TGTGCCAGCTCACCCATCCGCGGGGAAGAGACCCAGTACTTC. Translated: CASSPIRGEETQYF.

This clonotype was recorded at least ten times. The J gene is TRBJ2-7, the V gene TRBV20-1, with D perhaps matching TRBD1 (6 bases). V was clipped by 6 bases and J by 2 bases, with 20 bases between them. Germline CDR1 is DFQATT and CDR2 is SNEGSKA (reference sequence). This CDR3 is 15 amino acids long. The CDR3 loop reads CSAGPNRENPYEQYF. DNA of the CDR3: TGCAGTGCCGGCCCAAACAGGGAAAATCCCTACGAGCAGTACTTC.

The gene calls are TRBV18 and TRBJ2-1; the D gene could be TRBD1 or TRBD2 (5 bases each). This CDR3 region has 16 residues. V shed 2 bases and J shed 4 bases, with 15 bases lying between them. Per germline, CDR1 KGHSH and CDR2 LQKENI. CDR3 sequence reads: CASSPSGQGPYNEQFF. CDR3 DNA: TGTGCCAGCTCACCATCAGGGCAGGGACCTTACAATGAGCAGTTCTTC.

This chain uses TRBV20-1 with TRBJ1-2; no reliable D call. Per the germline V gene, CDR1 is DFQATT and CDR2 is SNEGSKA (reference sequence). The CDR3 covers 13 residues. Trimming shortened V by 0 bases and J by 6 bases, and 11 bases separated the two germline ends. The CDR3 DNA reads TGCAGTGCTAGAGACCCCAGAAGGAATGGCTACACCTTC. Translated, it gives CSARDPRRNGYTF.

This clonotype was detected a few times. The rearrangement joins TRBV5-6 to TRBJ2-1; the match to TRBD1 covers 7 bases. Looked up from germline, CDR1 is SGHDT and CDR2 is YYEEEE. With 2 bases clipped from V and 2 bases from J, the junction kept 7 bases outside the gene matches. This CDR3 has 16 residues. The CDR3 DNA follows: TGTGCCAGCAGCTTCCCTGGGCAGGGGGCCTACAATGAGCAGTTCTTC. It translates to CASSFPGQGAYNEQFF. Together with reference TRBV5-6 and TRBJ2-1, the CDR3 gives the full variable domain: DAGVTQSPTHLIKTRGQQVTLRCSPKSGHDTVSWYQQALGQGPQFIFQYYEEEERQRGNFPDRFSGHQFPNYSSELNVNALLLGDSALYLCASSFPGQGAYNEQFFGPGTRLTVL.

A few counts support this clonotype. The J gene is TRBJ2-5, the V gene TRBV5-6; maybe TRBD1 (6 bases). Germline-derived CDR1 and CDR2 are SGHDT and YYEEEE. This CDR3 region has 14 residues. Trimming removed 4 bases from V and 4 bases from J, with 14 bases in between. CDR3 nucleotide sequence: TGTGCCAGCAGCCCTCGGACAGTTCGAGAGACCCAGTACTTC. Amino acid sequence: CASSPRTVRETQYF.

This clonotype has at least ten counts. V is TRBV20-1 and J is TRBJ2-7, with a tentative D call TRBD2 (6 bases). CDR3 length: 13 residues. Germline V gene lookup returns CDR1 DFQATT and CDR2 SNEGSKA (reference sequence). The V gene lost 5 bases and the J gene lost 2 bases, with 13 bases spanning the gap. This CDR3 is CSAYTGGTYEQYV. The CDR3 DNA reads as TGCAGTGCTTACACAGGAGGGACCTACGAGCAGTACGTC.

Comments on this clonotype: The junction differs from germline at one of its ends, possibly a read error. The rearrangement links TRBV5-1 to TRBJ2-1, with D possibly TRBD2 on 6 matching bases. CDR3 length: 14 amino acids. In germline, CDR1 is SGHRS, CDR2 YFSETQ. CDR3 nucleotides: TGCGCCAGTACTCGAAACCGCGGAGGGGATAAGCAGTCCTTC. Amino acids: CASTRNRGGDKQSF.

This clonotype has a count of ten or more. V is TRBV10-3 and J is TRBJ2-5; 8 bases are a match to TRBD2. This CDR3 is built from 15 residues. From germline, CDR1 is ENHRY and CDR2 SYGVKD. The V gene end was trimmed by 4 bases and the J gene end by 5 bases; junction bases not matched to a gene: 9. The CDR3: CAISGGEAGVETQYF. Here the CDR3 DNA reads TGTGCCATCAGTGGAGGAGAAGCGGGAGTTGAGACCCAGTACTTC.

This clonotype was seen repeatedly, ten times or more. This chain joins TRBV20-1 and TRBJ1-5; 9 nucleotides align to TRBD1. The CDR3 totals 12 residues. In germline, CDR1 is DFQATT, CDR2 SNEGSKA (reference sequence). After removal of 6 bases from V and 6 bases from J, the junction contained 3 bases not matched to a gene. CDR3 in DNA: TGCAGTGCCGAACAGGGGGCTCAGCCCCAGCATTTT. It encodes CSAEQGAQPQHF.

The chain combines TRBV25-1 with TRBJ1-4; no reliable D call. Trimming left V 6 bases short and J 0 bases short, with 23 bases between. The germline V gene has CDR1 MGHDK and CDR2 SYGVNS. The length of the CDR3 is 19 residues. CDR3 in amino acids: CASRGGSAAWVATNEKLFF. DNA for the CDR3: TGTGCCAGCAGGGGTGGCTCCGCCGCTTGGGTTGCAACTAATGAAAAACTGTTTTTT.

This clonotype was observed at least ten times. The rearrangement uses TRBV6-4 and TRBJ2-2; D ambiguous. The germline V gene has CDR1 MRHNA and CDR2 SNTAGT. This CDR3 has 13 residues. Trimming cost V 2 bases and J 2 bases, with 3 bases left between them. The CDR3 sequence is CASSDGNTGELFF. In DNA, the CDR3 is TGTGCCAGCAGTGACGGAAACACCGGGGAGCTGTTTTTT.

J is TRBJ2-7 and V is TRBV28; a possible D gene is TRBD1 (6 bases). The CDR3 has 14 residues. Germline V lookup: CDR1 MDHEN, CDR2 SYDVKM. V was shortened by 4 bases and J by 3 bases, with 13 bases between the two germline ends. DNA of the CDR3: TGTGCCAGCAGTTCCTGGACAGATTTCTACGAGCAGTACTTC. Its translation is CASSSWTDFYEQYF.

Ten or more counts support this clonotype. This chain links TRBV9 with TRBJ2-2; 8 bases match TRBD1. V dropped 5 bases and J dropped 0; count of bases not matched to a gene: 6. CDR3 size: 16 residues. Germline-derived CDR1 and CDR2 are SGDLS and YYNGEE. The CDR3 loop is CASSPGQEANTGELFF. CDR3 in DNA: TGTGCCAGCAGTCCGGGACAGGAGGCGAACACCGGGGAGCTGTTTTTT.

This clonotype has a handful of counts. The chain couples TRBV5-5 to TRBJ2-5; D assignment may be TRBD1 or TRBD2 (5 bases each). CDR1 SGHKS and CDR2 YYEKEE come from the germline V gene (reference sequence). The V end was cut by 1 base, the J end by 1 base, with 8 bases between. This CDR3 has 14 amino acids. The CDR3 here is CASSLRGTQETQYF. The CDR3 nucleotides read TGTGCCAGCAGCTTGAGAGGGACCCAAGAGACCCAGTACTTC.

This clonotype was counted at least ten times. The rearrangement links TRBV5-1 to TRBJ1-1; D unresolved. The CDR3 runs to 13 residues. V lost 0 bases, J lost 10 bases, and 13 bases lay in between. The germline V gene encodes CDR1 SGHRS and CDR2 YFSETQ. The CDR3 DNA reads as TGCGCCAGCAGCTTGGAGTGGCCGTCAGGAGCTTTCTTT. Residues: CASSLEWPSGAFF.

The sample holds many counts of this clonotype. The germline gene is not matched at one end of the junction; a read error may be the cause. This sequence joins TRBV6-4 and TRBJ2-2; no clear D. The CDR3 is 13 residues long. Germline CDR1 and CDR2: MRHNA and SNTAGT. The CDR3 nucleotides read TGTGCCAGCAGTGACTCGAACGCCGGGGAGCTGTTTTTT. Protein product: CASSDSNAGELFF.

As concerns this clonotype: A much larger clone is a single base away; this may be a read error. This rearrangement joins TRBV28 to TRBJ2-1; 8 bases align to TRBD2. Trimming took 7 bases from V and 8 from J; bases not matched to a gene: 13. The CDR3 is 15 residues long. Per the germline V gene, CDR1 is MDHEN and CDR2 is SYDVKM. This chain's CDR3 is CASISRGGPVDEQFF. CDR3 sequence (DNA): TGTGCCAGCATAAGCCGGGGGGGACCAGTTGATGAGCAGTTCTTC. The variable domain in full, with the rest retrieved from reference TRBV28 and TRBJ2-1, is DVKVTQSSRYLVKRTGEKVFLECVQDMDHENMFWYRQDPGLGLRLIYFSYDVKMKEKGDIPEGYSVSREKKERFSLILESASTNQTSMYLCASISRGGPVDEQFFGPGTRLTVL.

This clonotype has just a few counts. This chain connects TRBV6-2 or TRBV6-3 to TRBJ2-3; D assignment may be TRBD1 or TRBD2 (5 bases each). Germline values: CDR1 MNHEY, CDR2 SVGEGT. The CDR3 is 14 amino acids. The V gene lost 6 bases and the J gene lost 14 bases, with 24 bases spanning the gap. This CDR3 is CASRKWDHLSTVYF. In nucleotides, the CDR3 is TGTGCCAGCAGAAAGTGGGACCACCTATCAACGGTGTATTTT.

V gene TRBV11-2 combines with J gene TRBJ1-1; D unresolved. In germline, CDR1 is SGHAT, CDR2 FQNNGV. This CDR3 is built from 14 residues. V was pared by 5 bases and J by 1 base, with 11 bases between. CDR3 sequence: CASSTHPRNTEAFF. The CDR3 DNA follows: TGTGCCAGCAGCACACACCCCAGGAACACTGAAGCTTTCTTT. The entire variable domain, with the rest obtained from reference TRBV11-2 and TRBJ1-1, is as follows: EAGVAQSPRYKIIEKRQSVAFWCNPISGHATLYWYQQILGQGPKLLIQFQNNGVVDDSQLPKDRFSAERLKGVDSTLKIQPAKLEDSAVYLCASSTHPRNTEAFFGQGTRLTVV.

Of note for this clonotype: This CDR3 fails to terminate in the conserved phenylalanine or tryptophan, so it likely reflects a read error. This chain links TRBV7-9 with TRBJ1-1; a weak D match, TRBD1 (6 bases). This CDR3 has 13 residues. The V and J ends lost 4 bases and 7 bases respectively, with 13 bases between them. The germline gives CDR1 SEHNR, CDR2 FQNEAQ (reference sequence). DNA for the CDR3: TGTGCCAGCAGCTCCCTCCAACAGGGTGAAGCTTTCTGT. It is translated as CASSSLQQGEAFC.

This clonotype has only a few counts. The rearrangement uses TRBV2 and TRBJ2-3, with TRBD2 matching over 9 bases. The CDR3 is made up of 14 amino acids. Per germline, CDR1 SNHLY and CDR2 FYNNEI. V gave up 7 bases and J gave up 6 bases; unmatched junction bases: 8. The CDR3 is CASIVAGGLDTQYF. CDR3 nucleotide sequence: TGTGCCAGCATAGTGGCGGGGGGGCTCGATACGCAGTATTTT.

As for this clonotype: The junction departs from germline at one end; a sequencing error may be responsible. This chain links TRBV10-2 with TRBJ2-7; D is unresolved. The CDR3 runs to 14 residues. Germline CDR1 reads WSHSY; CDR2 reads SAAADI. Here the CDR3 reads CATSFGPQLIEQYF. In nucleotides, the CDR3 is TGCGCCACCAGTTTTGGACCCCAGCTCATCGAGCAGTACTTC.

This clonotype was counted at least ten times. The V gene is TRBV2, the J gene TRBJ2-3; D unresolved. The V end was cut by 6 bases, the J end by 7 bases, with 11 bases between. Germline V lookup: CDR1 SNHLY, CDR2 FYNNEI. The CDR3 is 12 residues long. The CDR3 DNA reads as TGTGCCAGCAGCTTCCGGCGATATACGCAGTATTTT. It yields the protein CASSFRRYTQYF.

The sample holds many counts of this clonotype. The CDR3 is CASSLDQTIYEQYF. The DNA for the CDR3 is TGCGCCAGCAGCTTGGATCAGACAATCTACGAGCAGTACTTC. The chain joins TRBV5-1 to TRBJ2-7; D gene unclear. The CDR3 totals 14 residues. Germline CDR1 SGHRS, CDR2 YFSETQ. V was pared by 0 bases and J by 3 bases, with 10 bases between.

The genes are TRBV9 and TRBJ2-3; 8 bases match TRBD1. The length of the CDR3 is 15 residues. J was trimmed by 5 bases and V by 3 bases; bases with no gene match: 8. CDR1 and CDR2 (germline): SGDLS, YYNGEE. The CDR3: CASSATGTGRDTQYF. The CDR3 bases are TGTGCCAGCAGCGCTACAGGGACAGGAAGAGATACGCAGTATTTT. The variable domain in full, completed from reference TRBV9 and TRBJ2-3, reads DSGVTQTPKHLITATGQRVTLRCSPRSGDLSVYWYQQSLDQGLQFLIQYYNGEERAKGNILERFSAQQFPDLHSELNLSSLELGDSALYFCASSATGTGRDTQYFGPGTRLTVL.

This clonotype was observed many times. V gene TRBV20-1 combines with J gene TRBJ2-2; D uncertain. The germline CDR1 and CDR2 sequences are DFQATT and SNEGSKA (reference sequence). This CDR3 contains 13 residues. V lost 5 bases to trimming and J lost 5 bases, with 12 bases between them. This CDR3 reads CSALKAQTGELFF. The CDR3 DNA follows: TGCAGTGCTCTAAAGGCCCAGACCGGGGAGCTGTTTTTT.

This clonotype was observed at least ten times. V and J are TRBV18 and TRBJ2-7; D is ambiguous. Between the trimmed V and J ends, which lost 6 bases and 8 bases, there was a span of 23 bases. The CDR3 spans 15 residues. Germline V gives CDR1 KGHSH, CDR2 LQKENI. CDR3 sequence reads: CASSPTQSLLLQQYF. DNA of the CDR3: TGTGCCAGCTCTCCAACCCAGAGTCTCCTTCTCCAGCAGTACTTC.